A single T cell receptor beta chain is shown here with its context. The record originates from a study of control samples from healthy donors and cancer patients. The length of the CDR3 is 15 residues. After removal of 5 bases from V and 5 bases from J, the junction contained 4 bases not matched to a gene. The germline CDR1 and CDR2 sequences are SGHRS and YFSETQ. Clones were read by immunoSEQ multiplex PCR, and TCRdb kept only the in-frame ones, dropping some. The top ten clones hold about 1.6% of a sample with 150,000 to 200,000 clones, approximately 95% of them seen once. The receptor's source is a young man in good health. This chain connects TRBV5-1 to TRBJ2-1; 13 nucleotides line up with TRBD2. Sample: blood. CDR3 protein: CASRQGLAGHNEQFF. The CDR3 DNA follows: TGCGCCAGCAGACAGGGACTAGCGGGGCACAATGAGCAGTTCTTC. Full variable domain (rest looked up from reference TRBV5-1 and TRBJ2-1): KAGVTQTPRYLIKTRGQQVTLSCSPISGHRSVSWYQQTPGQGLQFLFEYFSETQRNKGNFPGRFSGRQFSNSRSEMNVSTLELGDSALYLCASRQGLAGHNEQFFGPGTRLTVL.